Given below is one T cell receptor beta chain in context. The sample is drawn from a study of shared T cell receptors in the human thymus. This table comes from immunoSEQ multiplex PCR, and its TCRdb copy is limited to in-frame clones, with some not included. The data show approximately 400,000 clones, with 85% to 95% seen just once and approximately 0.018% held by the top ten. The CDR3 is made up of 16 amino acids. Germline V gene lookup returns CDR1 MNHEY and CDR2 SVGAGI. The trim removed 2 bases at V and 0 bases at J, leaving 0 bases unmatched. The sequence was collected from a human donor. This chain uses TRBV6-5 with TRBJ2-6; 8 bases align to TRBD2. The sample was thymocytes. The CDR3 reads CASSYAGGSGANVLTF. Here the CDR3 DNA reads TGTGCCAGCAGTTACGCGGGGGGCTCTGGGGCCAACGTCCTGACTTTC.